These 31 T cell receptor beta chains originate from one sample sequenced in a study of blood T cells in healthy people across ages. A J-beta primer mix and a sample-barcoded 5' primer were used in a second PCR of roughly 6 to 11 cycles. MiXCR, applied by TCRdb to the 5' RACE reads, yields one record per CDR3 protein. The table has about 1,800,000 distinct CDR3 sequences, over 25% seen once. The sequencing sample was made of blood. The source is a woman in her twenties or thirties in good health.

The chain employs TRBV7-2 and TRBJ2-1; 14 bases line up with TRBD2. The CDR3 contains 15 residues. After removal of 8 bases from V and 10 bases from J, the junction contained 10 bases not matched to a gene. Germline CDR1 is SGHTA and CDR2 is FQGNSA. CDR3 amino acids: CASGKGLAGAIEQFF. CDR3 sequence (DNA): TGTGCCAGCGGCAAGGGACTAGCGGGAGCCATCGAGCAGTTCTTC.

This clonotype was detected many times. The chain employs TRBV20-1 and TRBJ2-7, with 7 bases identical to TRBD1. The J segment lost 0 bases and the V segment lost 3 bases, leaving 8 bases of the junction unmatched. CDR1 DFQATT and CDR2 SNEGSKA come from the germline V gene (reference sequence). The CDR3 contains 15 residues. The chain's CDR3 is CSARHRDRSSYEQYF. CDR3 DNA sequence: TGCAGTGCTAGGCACCGGGACAGAAGCTCCTACGAGCAGTACTTC.

This chain uses TRBV6-1 with TRBJ2-3; TRBD1 matches at 9 bases. V dropped 10 bases and J dropped 1; count of bases not matched to a gene: 3. CDR3 length: 13 amino acids. Germline loops: CDR1 MNHNS, CDR2 SASEGT. In nucleotides, the CDR3 is TGTGCCACTTGGACAGGGGGCACAGATACGCAGTATTTT. Residues: CATWTGGTDTQYF.

The chain links TRBV21-1 to TRBJ2-5; the table calls TRBD2, which could not be checked here. TRBV21-1 is annotated as a pseudogene. The CDR3 length is 14 residues. The CDR3 nucleotides are TGTGCCAGCAGCAAAGCGGGGCTAGCGGGGCGTCTGTACTTC. Translated, it gives CASSKAGLAGRLYF.

This clonotype was counted many times. The chain couples TRBV20-1 to TRBJ2-1; the D gene is possibly TRBD2 (7 bases). V lost 4 bases, J lost 8 bases, and 21 bases lay in between. Germline V gives CDR1 DFQATT, CDR2 SNEGSKA (reference sequence). This CDR3 region has 15 residues. The CDR3 reads CSAKLGLGGVDEQFF. CDR3 sequence (DNA): TGCAGTGCTAAACTCGGACTAGGGGGTGTGGATGAGCAGTTCTTC.

The V and J genes are TRBV18 and TRBJ2-1, with 7 bases identical to TRBD2. The CDR3 runs 16 residues. Losses at the gene ends were 4 bases for V and 7 bases for J; bases not matched to a gene: 13. The V gene's germline CDR1 is KGHSH and CDR2 LQKENI. CDR3 sequence (DNA): TGTGCCAGCTCACGACAACGGGGGGACCTCCGAAATGAGCAGTTCTTC. Protein sequence: CASSRQRGDLRNEQFF.

The chain couples TRBV6-2 or TRBV6-3 to TRBJ2-1, with TRBD2 matching over 7 bases. The closer fit of TRBJ2-7 to the DNA end suggests the J call may be wrong. CDR1 MNHEY and CDR2 SVGEGT come from the germline V gene. This CDR3 has 16 amino acids. The CDR3 region is CASSYEPSGTYNEQYV. CDR3 bases: TGTGCCAGCAGTTATGAGCCTAGCGGAACCTACAATGAGCAGTACGTC.

This clonotype was counted between two and nine times. The chain links TRBV7-9 to TRBJ1-6; D unclear. The CDR3 has 14 residues. In germline, CDR1 is SEHNR, CDR2 FQNEAQ (reference sequence). Trimming removed 6 bases from V and 2 bases from J, with 8 bases in between. CDR3 residues: CASRAGPYNSPLHF. CDR3 nucleotides: TGTGCCAGCAGGGCAGGCCCCTATAATTCACCCCTCCACTTT.

This clonotype was counted at least ten times. The chain carries TRBV4-1 and TRBJ2-7, with TRBD2 identical over 11 bases. Trimming at V came to 4 bases and at J to 2 bases, leaving 4 bases not matched to a gene. This CDR3 comprises 15 residues. Germline CDR1 and CDR2: MGHRA and YSYEKL. The chain's CDR3 is CASSPGLAETYEQYF. For the CDR3, the DNA is TGCGCCAGCAGCCCGGGACTAGCGGAAACCTACGAGCAGTACTTC.

This clonotype showed up just a few times. V and J are TRBV12-3 or TRBV12-4 and TRBJ2-1, with D possibly being TRBD1 (5 bases). The CDR3 totals 17 residues. V shed 3 bases and J shed 7 bases, with 22 bases lying between them. The CDR3 loop reads CASSFVPGQPLRNEQFF. The CDR3 nucleotides read TGTGCCAGCAGTTTCGTCCCAGGGCAGCCACTTAGGAATGAGCAGTTCTTC.

This clonotype was seen a few times. The CDR3, as DNA: TGTGCCAGCAGCCAAGAGACCAACAGGGTGGGGGAGCAGTACTTC. Translating it yields CASSQETNRVGEQYF. This rearrangement joins TRBV4-2 to TRBJ2-7; a possible D gene is TRBD1 (6 bases). The length of the CDR3 is 15 residues. The ends were cut back, 0 bases at V and 7 bases at J, with 16 bases in the middle. CDR1 and CDR2 (germline): LGHNA, YNFKEQ.

The chain has TRBV27 and TRBJ2-2, with 11 nucleotides matching TRBD2. V lost 8 bases, J lost 3 bases, and 8 bases stayed unmatched. Germline lookup yields CDR1 MNHEY and CDR2 SMNVEV (reference sequence). The CDR3 runs to 16 residues. CDR3 nucleotides: TGTGCCAGCTCGGGAACTAGCGGGGGATACACCGGGGAGCTGTTTTTT. It is translated as CASSGTSGGYTGELFF.

This clonotype has more than one count but fewer than ten. The J gene is TRBJ2-1, the V gene TRBV9; 8 bases fit TRBD2. Germline CDR1 reads SGDLS; CDR2 reads YYNGEE. The trim removed 5 bases at V and 9 bases at J, leaving 13 bases unmatched. This CDR3 comprises 15 residues. CDR3 loop: CASSYPSGLEGEQFF. CDR3 coding DNA: TGTGCCAGCAGTTACCCATCGGGACTAGAAGGTGAGCAGTTCTTC.

In its sample, this clonotype was seen a few times. This chain joins TRBV29-1 and TRBJ2-1; perhaps D is TRBD1 or TRBD2 (5 bases each). This CDR3 region has 14 residues. The ends were cut back, 6 bases at V and 4 bases at J, with 16 bases in the middle. Germline values: CDR1 SQVTM, CDR2 ANQGSEA. The chain's CDR3 is CSVIFDSGYNEQFF. CDR3 sequence (DNA): TGCAGCGTCATATTTGACAGCGGTTACAATGAGCAGTTCTTC.

The rearrangement joins TRBV12-3 or TRBV12-4 to TRBJ1-1; 10 nucleotides match TRBD1. The trim removed 5 bases at V and 8 bases at J, leaving 8 bases unmatched. This CDR3 has 14 residues. CDR3 sequence (DNA): TGTGCCAGCAGTGAAGGACAGGGGGAGAAGGAAGCTTTCTTT. Its protein product is CASSEGQGEKEAFF.

The chain joins TRBV9 to TRBJ2-1; the D gene could be TRBD1 or TRBD2 (6 bases each). CDR1 SGDLS and CDR2 YYNGEE come from the germline V gene. This CDR3 spans 15 amino acids. The V gene lost 0 bases and the J gene lost 9 bases, with 16 bases spanning the gap. CDR3 DNA sequence: TGTGCCAGCAGCGTAGCCTTAGGGGGGCAGGGTGAGCAGTTCTTC. Translating gives CASSVALGGQGEQFF.

In its sample, this clonotype was seen a few times. J is TRBJ2-1 and V is TRBV10-3, with TRBD1 matching 8 bases. This CDR3 is built from 15 residues. Germline CDR1 is ENHRY and CDR2 is SYGVKD. V lost 2 bases and J lost 4; bases outside the gene matches: 4. The CDR3 DNA is TGTGCCATCAGTGAGGACGGACAGGGATACAATGAGCAGTTCTTC. Amino acids: CAISEDGQGYNEQFF.

Regarding this clonotype: A much larger clone lies one base from this, so it may be a read error. V usage is TRBV20-1 and J usage is TRBJ2-4; D perhaps matches TRBD1 (6 bases). The CDR3 length is 14 residues. Germline V lookup: CDR1 DFQATT, CDR2 SNEGSKA (reference sequence). The CDR3 region is CGARKGGLGSIQYF. In DNA, the CDR3 is TGCGGTGCTAGAAAAGGGGGATTGGGGAGCATTCAGTACTTC.

The chain has TRBV20-1 and TRBJ1-6; no definite D call. This CDR3 comprises 16 residues. Germline V gene lookup returns CDR1 DFQATT and CDR2 SNEGSKA (reference sequence). Trimming left V 1 base short and J 0 bases short, with 10 bases between. The CDR3 is CSARGRGSSYNSPLHF. The CDR3 nucleotides read TGCAGTGCTAGAGGGCGGGGAAGCTCCTATAATTCACCCCTCCACTTT.

This clonotype was detected many times. The chain joins TRBV29-1 to TRBJ2-1; possibly TRBD1 for D (5 bases). CDR3 length: 13 residues. CDR1 and CDR2 (germline): SQVTM, ANQGSEA. V was clipped by 4 bases and J by 7 bases, with 14 bases between them. The CDR3 DNA reads TGCAGCGTTGTAGTCAGGGTGGCTAATGAGCAGTTCTTC. Protein: CSVVVRVANEQFF.

Remarks on this clonotype: Just one base apart from a much larger clone, this may be a read error. The chain recombines TRBV7-2 with TRBJ2-3; TRBD2 matches 8 bases. The CDR3 extends over 15 amino acids. The germline gives CDR1 SGHTA, CDR2 FQGNSA. V trimming: 5 bases; J trimming: 1 base; junction bases outside the gene matches: 5. CDR3 amino acids: CASSTRAGGTDTQYF. CDR3 sequence (DNA): TGTGCCAGCAGCACCCGAGCGGGGGGCACAGATACGCAGTATTTT.

The V gene is TRBV12-3 or TRBV12-4, the J gene TRBJ1-5, with D unresolved. CDR3 size: 18 residues. V was clipped by 3 bases and J by 0 bases, with 18 bases between them. The CDR3 here is CASSFLGNRAYSNQPQHF. The CDR3 DNA sequence: TGTGCCAGCAGTTTCCTGGGGAATAGGGCCTATAGCAATCAGCCCCAGCATTTT.

This clonotype has only a few counts. The CDR3 nucleotides are TGTGCCAGCAGCTTAGTGGCACTCACAGAACGGGAGACCCAGTACTTC. This gives the protein CASSLVALTERETQYF. The rearrangement joins TRBV7-2 to TRBJ2-4; D gene uncertain. The J call may be faulty, since TRBJ2-5 better matches the DNA end. The CDR3 is made up of 16 amino acids. Germline V gene data show CDR1 as SGHTA and CDR2 as FQGNSA.

Worth noting for this clonotype: The junction departs from the called germline gene at one end, perhaps through a read error. The rearrangement uses TRBV6-2 or TRBV6-3 and TRBJ1-5; D possibly corresponds to TRBD1 (6 bases). Germline values: CDR1 MNHEY, CDR2 SVGEGT. The CDR3 loop spans 13 amino acids. This chain's CDR3 is CANSYSGDQPQHF. The CDR3 DNA reads as TGTGCCAACAGTTACTCAGGGGATCAGCCCCAGCATTTT.

V gene TRBV7-2 combines with J gene TRBJ2-1, with 9 positions matching TRBD2. V lost 5 bases, J lost 6 bases, and 8 bases stayed unmatched. CDR3 length: 15 amino acids. CDR1 and CDR2 (germline): SGHTA, FQGNSA. The CDR3 spells CASSIVAGVGNEQFF. The CDR3 coding sequence is TGTGCCAGCAGCATCGTAGCGGGAGTCGGCAATGAGCAGTTCTTC.

Concerning this clonotype itself: Compared with germline, one end of the junction differs, possibly owing to a read error. The chain has TRBV18 and TRBJ2-1; tentatively, D is TRBD1 or TRBD2 (5 bases each). The CDR3 covers 14 residues. Germline CDR1 reads KGHSH; CDR2 reads LQKENI. As DNA, the CDR3 is TGTACCAGCTCACCATATATCGGGGCCAATGAGCAGTTCTTC. Translation gives CTSSPYIGANEQFF. Based on the CDR3 plus reference TRBV18 and TRBJ2-1, the full variable domain is NAGVMQNPRHLVRRRGQEARLRCSPMKGHSHVYWYRQLPEEGLKFMVYLQKENIIDESGMPKERFSAEFPKEGPSILRIQQVVRGDSAAYFCTSSPYIGANEQFFGPGTRLTVL.

A few counts support this clonotype. The V gene is TRBV3-1, the J gene TRBJ2-1, with 8 nucleotides matching TRBD2. The J segment lost 2 bases and the V segment lost 2 bases, leaving 2 bases of the junction unmatched. CDR3 length: 15 residues. Germline-derived CDR1 and CDR2 are LGHDT and YNNKEL (reference sequence). CDR3 protein: CASSQYSGAYNEQFF. CDR3 DNA: TGTGCCAGCAGCCAATATAGCGGGGCCTACAATGAGCAGTTCTTC.

In this sample, this clonotype turned up many times. The gene calls are TRBV7-2 and TRBJ1-1; 7 bases agree with TRBD1. The CDR3 totals 14 residues. CDR1 and CDR2 (germline): SGHTA, FQGNSA. With 4 bases clipped from V and 3 bases from J, the junction kept 5 bases outside the gene matches. The CDR3 protein is CASSSQGGDTEAFF. In DNA, the CDR3 is TGTGCCAGCAGCTCCCAGGGGGGGGACACTGAAGCTTTCTTT.

The rearrangement uses TRBV20-1 and TRBJ2-4; D may be TRBD1 (5 bases). The J call may be mistaken, given a closer DNA end match to TRBJ2-7. The CDR3 loop spans 14 amino acids. Germline values: CDR1 DFQATT, CDR2 SNEGSKA (reference sequence). CDR3 amino acids: CSAAQGSGLYEQYF. In nucleotides, the CDR3 is TGCAGTGCTGCCCAGGGCAGTGGGCTCTACGAGCAGTACTTC.

This clonotype was found many times. The chain joins TRBV27 to TRBJ1-5; perhaps TRBD1 as D (6 bases). Looked up from germline, CDR1 is MNHEY and CDR2 is SMNVEV (reference sequence). This CDR3 spans 13 amino acids. Trimming removed 5 bases at V and 7 bases at J, with 12 bases between. The CDR3 loop is CASSTQGRQPQHF. CDR3 DNA: TGTGCCAGCAGTACCCAGGGGCGGCAGCCCCAGCATTTT.

This chain links TRBV5-1 with TRBJ2-1; 8 bases line up with TRBD1. Germline V gene sequence: CDR1 SGHRS, CDR2 YFSETQ. Trimming cost V 2 bases and J 4 bases; bases outside gene matches: 5. The CDR3 spans 15 residues. CDR3 bases: TGCGCCAGCAGCTTAAGCAGGGGGCAGTACAATGAGCAGTTCTTC. It codes for CASSLSRGQYNEQFF.